The 27 T cell receptor beta chains listed next were all sequenced from one sample in a study of blood T cell repertoires in COVID-19. Generated by immunoSEQ multiplex PCR, the TCRdb table keeps only in-frame clones and is missing some. The sample has more than 100,000 clones, roughly nine tenths seen once. Sequenced: peripheral blood. The receptors here all came from a woman aged 55-69 years with acute or convalescent COVID-19.

CDR3 bases: TGTGCCAGCAGCGTAGGCCTAGCGGGATTAACAGATACGCAGTATTTT. The encoded protein is CASSVGLAGLTDTQYF. The gene calls are TRBV9 and TRBJ2-3, with 9 bases fitting TRBD2. Per germline, CDR1 SGDLS and CDR2 YYNGEE. V was pared by 0 bases and J by 3 bases, with 5 bases of the junction left unmatched. The length of the CDR3 is 16 residues.

In its sample, this clone was seen once. The chain has TRBV3-1 (or the pseudogene TRBV3-2) and TRBJ1-4, with D perhaps matching TRBD1 (6 bases). Germline V gene sequence: CDR1 LGHDT, CDR2 YNNKEL (reference sequence). Trimming pared 0 bases from V and 4 bases from J, leaving 12 bases between. The CDR3 is made up of 16 amino acids. This chain's CDR3 is CASSQEEGHLNEKLFF. As DNA, the CDR3 is TGTGCCAGCAGCCAAGAAGAGGGACACCTTAATGAAAAACTGTTTTTT.

CDR3 region: CASSRDRGSYNSPLHF. The CDR3, as DNA: TGTGCCAGCTCGCGTGACAGGGGCTCCTATAATTCACCCCTCCACTTT. The V gene is TRBV18, the J gene TRBJ1-6; 8 nucleotides agree with TRBD1. This CDR3 spans 16 amino acids. Per the germline V gene, CDR1 is KGHSH and CDR2 is LQKENI. The V and J ends lost 6 bases and 0 bases, in that order; junction bases with no gene match: 4.

The J gene is TRBJ2-1, the V gene TRBV6-2 or TRBV6-3; D may be TRBD1 or TRBD2 (12 bases each). Germline CDR1 and CDR2: MNHEY and SVGEGT. The CDR3 has 20 amino acids. Trimming removed 4 bases from V and 7 bases from J, with 32 bases in between. The CDR3 loop is CASSSRDRGRLAGAGNEQFF. In nucleotides, the CDR3 is TGTGCCAGCAGTTCCAGGGACAGGGGGCGACTAGCGGGAGCAGGGAATGAGCAGTTCTTC.

Written as DNA, the CDR3 is TGTGCCAGCAGCTTAGTCGATTTACTAAGCTCCTATAATTCACCCCTCCACTTT. Its protein is CASSLVDLLSSYNSPLHF. The chain recombines TRBV7-8 with TRBJ1-6; D ambiguous. The V end was cut by 1 base, the J end by 0 bases, with 13 bases between. The CDR3 spans 18 residues. Germline V CDR1 and CDR2: SGHVS, FQNEAQ.

The chain carries TRBV3-1 (or the pseudogene TRBV3-2) and TRBJ2-7; 7 nucleotides match TRBD1. V lost 1 base, J lost 4 bases, and 7 bases stayed unmatched. Germline CDR1 reads LGHDT; CDR2 reads YNNKEL (reference sequence). The CDR3 loop spans 15 amino acids. CDR3 protein: CASSQAPGGSYEQYV. In nucleotides, the CDR3 is TGTGCCAGCAGCCAAGCTCCAGGGGGTAGTTACGAGCAGTACGTC.

V usage is TRBV9 and J usage is TRBJ2-1; D may be TRBD2 (5 bases). This CDR3 spans 15 amino acids. CDR1 is SGDLS, CDR2 YYNGEE, per germline. Between the trimmed V and J ends, which lost 0 bases and 6 bases, there was a span of 13 bases. CDR3: CASSVGVGGPNEQFF. The CDR3 DNA follows: TGTGCCAGCAGCGTAGGAGTAGGAGGCCCCAATGAGCAGTTCTTC.

The genes are TRBV5-1 and TRBJ2-5; maybe TRBD2 (5 bases). V was clipped by 0 bases and J by 5 bases, with 11 bases between them. Germline V gene lookup returns CDR1 SGHRS and CDR2 YFSETQ. This CDR3 contains 14 residues. The DNA of the CDR3 is TGCGCCAGCAGCTTGGCCGGACTTGGGGAGACCCAGTACTTC. Translated: CASSLAGLGETQYF.

This clone was recorded a few times. This rearrangement joins TRBV18 to TRBJ1-5, with D perhaps matching TRBD1 (6 bases). Germline V gives CDR1 KGHSH, CDR2 LQKENI. The V end lost 3 bases, the J end lost 2 bases, and 8 bases lay between the germline ends. The CDR3 runs to 14 residues. The CDR3 DNA sequence: TGTGCCAGCTCACCGGACAGCGGCAATCAGCCCCAGCATTTT. This encodes CASSPDSGNQPQHF.

The chain combines TRBV28 with TRBJ1-1; 8 nucleotides match TRBD1. CDR1 and CDR2 from the germline V gene are MDHEN and SYDVKM. V was pared by 6 bases and J by 1 base, with 4 bases of the junction left unmatched. The CDR3 sequence is 14 residues long. The CDR3 DNA follows: TGTGCCAGCAGGGAAGACAGGGGGAACACTGAAGCTTTCTTT. This encodes CASREDRGNTEAFF.

This chain joins TRBV12-3 or TRBV12-4 and TRBJ2-7; a possible D gene is TRBD1 (6 bases). The CDR3 has 13 amino acids. V lost 3 bases and J 5 bases, leaving 11 bases between the germline ends. The CDR3 DNA follows: TGTGCCAGCAGTTTCTCCCAGGGGAACGAGCAGTACTTC. Amino acid sequence: CASSFSQGNEQYF.

The chain is built from TRBV28 and TRBJ2-3, with 12 nucleotides matching TRBD2. CDR3 length: 19 residues. The V gene's germline CDR1 is MDHEN and CDR2 SYDVKM. The V segment lost 6 bases and the J segment 2 bases; nucleotides outside the gene matches: 15. The CDR3 is CASRPTLGTSGPPTDTQYF. In DNA, the CDR3 is TGTGCCAGCAGACCCACCCTCGGGACTAGCGGGCCCCCCACAGATACGCAGTATTTT.

This chain joins TRBV6-1 and TRBJ1-5; TRBD1 matches at 9 bases. V shed 4 bases, J shed 0 bases, and the junction held 7 bases outside the gene matches. Per germline, CDR1 MNHNS and CDR2 SASEGT. This CDR3 has 17 amino acids. The chain's CDR3 is CASSARDRVFSNQPQHF. The CDR3 nucleotides read TGTGCCAGCAGTGCCCGGGACAGGGTCTTTAGCAATCAGCCCCAGCATTTT.

V usage is TRBV5-1 and J usage is TRBJ2-2, with TRBD2 as a possible D gene (5 bases). The CDR3 extends over 15 amino acids. With 1 base removed from V and 6 bases from J, the gap between germline ends came to 13 bases. Germline lookup yields CDR1 SGHRS and CDR2 YFSETQ. DNA of the CDR3: TGCGCCAGCAGCTTGACGGGCGGACTCTCCGGGGAGCTGTTTTTT. Translating it yields CASSLTGGLSGELFF.

The chain employs TRBV29-1 and TRBJ2-3; TRBD2 is a possible D gene (6 bases). Germline values: CDR1 SQVTM, CDR2 ANQGSEA. The CDR3 length is 15 residues. Between the trimmed V and J ends, which lost 2 bases and 1 base, there was a span of 13 bases. The CDR3 protein is CSVEPTSTGTDTQYF. In DNA form, the CDR3 reads TGCAGCGTTGAACCCACTAGCACAGGCACAGATACGCAGTATTTT.

The J gene is TRBJ1-6, the V gene TRBV2, with TRBD1 matching 8 bases. Trimming took 5 bases from V and 7 from J; bases not matched to a gene: 4. Germline-derived CDR1 and CDR2 are SNHLY and FYNNEI. This CDR3 contains 14 residues. CDR3 loop: CASSTRTGNSPLHF. CDR3 sequence (DNA): TGTGCCAGCAGTACACGGACAGGGAATTCACCCCTCCACTTT.

The rearrangement uses TRBV11-2 and TRBJ1-2; D is ambiguous. The germline gives CDR1 SGHAT, CDR2 FQNNGV. This CDR3 has 15 amino acids. V lost 1 base and J 0 bases, leaving 9 bases between the germline ends. This CDR3 reads CASSLGPLANYGYTF. For the CDR3, the DNA is TGTGCCAGCAGCTTAGGTCCCCTAGCTAACTATGGCTACACCTTC.

This clone was detected a few times. V gene TRBV10-3 combines with J gene TRBJ1-2; no definite D call. The germline V gene has CDR1 ENHRY and CDR2 SYGVKD. There are 13 residues in the CDR3. Trimming took off 2 bases at V and 5 bases at J, with 9 bases between the two ends. Here the CDR3 DNA reads TGTGCCATCAGTGAGATCGCCGCGTATGGCTACACCTTC. Its translation: CAISEIAAYGYTF.

The chain combines TRBV6-2 or TRBV6-3 with TRBJ2-1; D call uncertain. The CDR3 consists of 13 residues. The germline V gene encodes CDR1 MNHEY and CDR2 SVGEGT. The V and J ends lost 4 bases and 3 bases respectively, with 7 bases between them. The chain's CDR3 is CASSLLLYNEQFF. The CDR3 DNA follows: TGTGCCAGCAGTTTACTCCTCTACAATGAGCAGTTCTTC.

This clone has more than one count but fewer than ten. The chain couples TRBV4-2 to TRBJ1-1; D is uncertain. From germline, CDR1 is LGHNA and CDR2 YNFKEQ. This CDR3 contains 15 residues. V dropped 0 bases and J dropped 4 bases, with 12 bases sitting between them. CDR3 sequence reads: CASSQESGVGTEAFF. The CDR3 DNA reads as TGTGCCAGCAGCCAAGAAAGCGGTGTTGGCACTGAAGCTTTCTTT.

V is TRBV11-3 and J is TRBJ1-1; D gene uncertain. Trimming stripped 7 bases from V and 3 bases from J, with 15 bases between. The CDR3 consists of 14 residues. The V gene's germline CDR1 is SGHNT and CDR2 YENEEA. The CDR3 loop reads CASNTLGGHTEAFF. In DNA form, the CDR3 reads TGTGCCAGCAACACCCTAGGAGGGCACACTGAAGCTTTCTTT.

The chain uses TRBV10-3 and TRBJ2-6, with TRBD2 matching 7 bases. Germline lookup yields CDR1 ENHRY and CDR2 SYGVKD. This CDR3 is 17 amino acids long. J was trimmed by 0 bases and V by 3 bases; bases with no gene match: 5. The CDR3 nucleotides are TGTGCCATCAGTGACCCGGGAGGCCTCTCTGGGGCCAACGTCCTGACTTTC. It translates to CAISDPGGLSGANVLTF.

This chain joins TRBV3-1 (or the pseudogene TRBV3-2) and TRBJ1-5; 8 bases are a match to TRBD1. Germline-derived CDR1 and CDR2 are LGHDT and YNNKEL (reference sequence). V was pared by 2 bases and J by 7 bases, with 4 bases of the junction left unmatched. The CDR3 length is 14 residues. This chain's CDR3 is CASSQQGAGQPQHF. CDR3 nucleotides: TGTGCCAGCAGCCAACAGGGGGCAGGGCAGCCCCAGCATTTT.

This chain uses TRBV6-5 with TRBJ1-2; D unclear. The CDR3 contains 14 residues. Germline lookup yields CDR1 MNHEY and CDR2 SVGAGI. V shed 7 bases and J shed 4 bases, with 16 bases lying between them. The DNA of the CDR3 is TGTGCCAGCACCATGGGTAACCGAGGCTATGGCTACACCTTC. This codes for CASTMGNRGYGYTF.

V is TRBV6-1 and J is TRBJ2-7, with 11 bases fitting TRBD1. The germline CDR1 and CDR2 sequences are MNHNS and SASEGT. Trimming took 6 bases from V and 5 from J; bases not matched to a gene: 9. The CDR3 contains 15 residues. The DNA for the CDR3 is TGTGCCAGCAGGGAACTCGGGACAGGGGGGAACGAGCAGTACTTC. This encodes CASRELGTGGNEQYF.

CDR3 loop: CASSQLSGSVANTGELFF. The CDR3 DNA follows: TGTGCCAGCAGTCAACTTAGCGGGAGCGTGGCGAACACCGGGGAGCTGTTTTTT. This chain links TRBV6-6 with TRBJ2-2, with 9 nucleotides matching TRBD2. Germline lookup yields CDR1 MNHNY and CDR2 SVGAGI (reference sequence). Trimming took 5 bases from V and 0 from J; bases not matched to a gene: 10. The CDR3 is 18 amino acids.

This rearrangement joins TRBV13 to TRBJ2-3, with D perhaps matching TRBD2 (6 bases). CDR1 is PRHDT and CDR2 is FYEKMQ in the germline V gene (reference sequence). The germline V and J ends were trimmed by 5 bases and 1 base, with 10 bases remaining between them. This CDR3 contains 14 residues. The CDR3 sequence: CASSPPGGTDTQYF. The CDR3 DNA sequence: TGTGCCAGCAGCCCCCCGGGAGGCACAGATACGCAGTATTTT.